This entry describes one T cell receptor beta chain. This sample is part of a study of T cell changes during pregnancy in multiple sclerosis. Per germline, CDR1 SNHLY and CDR2 FYNNEI. The CDR3 runs to 18 residues. The J segment lost 0 bases and the V segment lost 8 bases, leaving 13 bases of the junction unmatched. Some clones are missing from TCRdb's copy, which holds only in-frame ones; the method was immunoSEQ multiplex PCR. The data contain roughly 40,000 clones, 92% of them singletons. The material was CD4+ T cells from peripheral blood mononuclear cells, obtained in the first trimester of pregnancy. The rearrangement uses TRBV2 and TRBJ2-1; 10 nucleotides align to TRBD2. The clonotype comes from a female donor with multiple sclerosis, enrolled in a pregnancy study. The chain's CDR3 is CASGRGGLALSSYNEQFF. The CDR3 DNA follows: TGTGCCAGCGGGAGAGGGGGACTAGCGCTGAGCTCCTACAATGAGCAGTTCTTC.